These 20 T cell receptor beta chains share one sample of origin, sequenced in a study of CD8+CD57+ T cells in acquired aplastic anemia. Genomic DNA served as template for TCR beta VDJ and CDR3 profiling. A single record per CDR3 protein comes from TCRdb applying MiXCR to the reads. This repertoire shows around 130,000 distinct CDR3 sequences, around 48% found once; its top ten account for 2% to 3%. Sequencing was done on a sample of sorted CD4+, CD8+, or CD8+CD57+ T cells (not recorded which) from PBMCs. Receptors were obtained from a human donor in good health, serving as a control.

This clonotype was seen ten or more times. The rearrangement joins TRBV7-2 to TRBJ2-5; 9 bases agree with TRBD2. CDR1 SGHTA and CDR2 FQGNSA come from the germline V gene. The CDR3 consists of 16 residues. The V and J ends lost 2 bases and 7 bases, in that order; junction bases with no gene match: 11. CDR3 in amino acids: CASSLMESGGRGTQYF. The DNA for the CDR3 is TGTGCCAGCAGCTTAATGGAAAGCGGGGGGAGGGGGACCCAGTACTTC. Full variable domain (outside the CDR3, taken from reference TRBV7-2 and TRBJ2-5): GAGVSQSPSNKVTEKGKDVELRCDPISGHTALYWYRQSLGQGLEFLIYFQGNSAPDKSGLPSDRFSAERTGGSVSTLTIQRTQQEDSAVYLCASSLMESGGRGTQYFGPGTRLLVL.

This clonotype came up many times. V and J are TRBV20-1 and TRBJ1-6, with D perhaps TRBD1 (6 bases). This CDR3 comprises 15 residues. Germline V gives CDR1 DFQATT, CDR2 SNEGSKA (reference sequence). Trimming pared 0 bases from V and 8 bases from J, leaving 14 bases between. CDR3 region: CSARDKGGAYSPLHF. Here the CDR3 DNA reads TGCAGTGCTAGAGATAAGGGGGGCGCTTATTCACCCCTCCACTTT.

The chain uses TRBV2 and TRBJ2-7; 10 nucleotides line up with TRBD2. CDR3 size: 14 residues. CDR1 is SNHLY and CDR2 is FYNNEI in the germline V gene. The V and J ends lost 6 bases and 6 bases, in that order; junction bases with no gene match: 8. The CDR3 DNA reads TGTGCCAGCAGACCGGGACTAGCGTCGATCGAGCAGTACTTC. It encodes CASRPGLASIEQYF. The full variable domain, completed using reference TRBV2 and TRBJ2-7, is EPEVTQTPSHQVTQMGQEVILRCVPISNHLYFYWYRQILGQKVEFLVSFYNNEISEKSEIFDDQFSVERPDGSNFTLKIRSTKLEDSAMYFCASRPGLASIEQYFGPGTRLTVT.

The chain recombines TRBV5-4 with TRBJ2-1, with TRBD1 identical over 8 bases. Germline V gene lookup returns CDR1 SGHNT and CDR2 YYREEE (reference sequence). The V segment lost 4 bases and the J segment 9 bases; nucleotides outside the gene matches: 9. There are 14 residues in the CDR3. CDR3 nucleotide sequence: TGTGCCAGCAGCCACCGGGACAGGAACAGTGAGCAGTTCTTC. As protein: CASSHRDRNSEQFF.

This chain links TRBV3-1 with TRBJ2-1; 9 bases match TRBD1. The junction had 13 bases not matched to a gene; V was cut back by 0 bases and J by 7 bases. Germline V gene sequence: CDR1 LGHDT, CDR2 YNNKEL (reference sequence). This CDR3 is built from 18 residues. CDR3 DNA: TGTGCCAGCAGCCAAGACTCCTCCCGGGACAGGGATAGAAATGAGCAGTTCTTC. This sequence encodes CASSQDSSRDRDRNEQFF.

This chain connects TRBV7-9 to TRBJ2-7, with D perhaps TRBD1 (6 bases). The CDR3 is 14 residues long. V lost 3 bases, J lost 1 base, and 10 bases lay in between. CDR1 is SEHNR, CDR2 FQNEAQ, per germline (reference sequence). CDR3 residues: CASSFTGLSYEQYF. Here the CDR3 DNA reads TGTGCCAGCAGCTTCACAGGGCTTTCCTACGAGCAGTACTTC.

On this clonotype itself: This may be a read error: a much more frequent sequence differs by one nucleotide. This rearrangement joins TRBV9 to TRBJ1-3; no clear D gene. The CDR3 runs 15 residues. Germline-derived CDR1 and CDR2 are SGDLS and YYNGEE. The CDR3 is CASRVETVSGNTIYF. The CDR3 bases are TGTGCCAGCAGGGTAGAAACGGTCTCTGGAAACACCATATATTTT.

V usage is TRBV7-6 and J usage is TRBJ2-7; the match to TRBD2 covers 15 bases. Trimming at V came to 5 bases and at J to 2 bases, leaving 4 bases not matched to a gene. The CDR3 runs 16 residues. The germline gives CDR1 SGHVS, CDR2 FNYEAQ. In DNA, the CDR3 is TGTGCCAGCAGCACGGGACTAGCGGGGGGCACCTACGAGCAGTACTTC. It specifies CASSTGLAGGTYEQYF.

This clonotype came up many times. The genes are TRBV2 and TRBJ1-5, with a possible D match to TRBD1 (5 bases). Trimming left V 6 bases short and J 2 bases short, with 11 bases between. Germline assignment: CDR1 SNHLY and CDR2 FYNNEI. This CDR3 spans 14 amino acids. The CDR3 spells CASRGGMRNQPQHF. CDR3 sequence (DNA): TGTGCCAGCAGGGGGGGGATGCGCAATCAGCCCCAGCATTTT.

The chain recombines TRBV19 with TRBJ1-1; D is ambiguous. CDR3 size: 14 residues. The germline V gene has CDR1 LNHDA and CDR2 SQIVND (reference sequence). V was cut by 3 bases and J by 1 base, with 9 bases left in between. CDR3 sequence reads: CASSIRTGNTEAFF. CDR3 DNA sequence: TGTGCCAGTAGTATCCGGACGGGGAACACTGAAGCTTTCTTT.

There are many counts of this clonotype. This rearrangement joins TRBV5-6 to TRBJ2-4; possible D gene TRBD1, 6 bases. The germline V gene has CDR1 SGHDT and CDR2 YYEEEE. The CDR3 length is 15 residues. V was clipped by 2 bases and J by 6 bases, with 15 bases between them. The CDR3 DNA sequence: TGTGCCAGCAGCTTAGTCGCAGGGGCAGGAAACATTCAGTACTTC. Translation gives CASSLVAGAGNIQYF.

The chain links TRBV6-1 to TRBJ2-1, with 11 bases matching TRBD2. The CDR3 extends over 17 amino acids. With V trimmed by 0 bases and J by 5 bases, 6 bases remained unmatched. Germline V lookup: CDR1 MNHNS, CDR2 SASEGT. The CDR3 DNA follows: TGTGCCAGCAGTGAAGCGAGGCTAGCGGGAGGCAACAATGAGCAGTTCTTC. Protein sequence: CASSEARLAGGNNEQFF.

This clonotype was recorded a few times. The genes are TRBV24-1 and TRBJ2-5; D not certain. Trimming removed 5 bases at V and 5 bases at J, with 11 bases between. CDR3 size: 13 residues. Germline CDR1 reads KGHDR; CDR2 reads SFDVKD. As DNA, the CDR3 is TGTGCCACCAGTGTGGCCGTGGGTGAGACCCAGTACTTC. Its protein is CATSVAVGETQYF.

The chain joins TRBV12-3 or TRBV12-4 to TRBJ2-7; maybe TRBD2 (6 bases). The CDR3 contains 13 residues. V lost 1 base to trimming and J lost 9 bases, with 13 bases between them. The CDR3 sequence: CASSLGPGRGQYF. The CDR3, as DNA: TGTGCCAGCAGTTTAGGTCCGGGGCGGGGGCAGTACTTC.

V is TRBV10-1 and J is TRBJ1-2; perhaps TRBD1 as D (6 bases). This CDR3 has 16 residues. The germline V and J ends were trimmed by 6 bases and 5 bases, with 22 bases remaining between them. Germline V CDR1 and CDR2: WNHNN, SYGVQD (reference sequence). The chain's CDR3 is CASRLSGDTHCYGYTF. The CDR3 DNA follows: TGCGCCAGCAGACTATCCGGGGACACCCATTGTTATGGCTACACCTTC.

This clonotype was found many times. J is TRBJ2-4 and V is TRBV20-1; 8 nucleotides line up with TRBD2. Germline trimming cut 6 bases from V and 5 bases from J; bases unmatched to any gene: 12. Germline loops: CDR1 DFQATT, CDR2 SNEGSKA (reference sequence). This CDR3 contains 15 residues. CDR3 residues: CSAGRLARGQNIQYF. The CDR3, as DNA: TGCAGTGCCGGAAGACTAGCGCGGGGGCAAAACATTCAGTACTTC.

This clonotype came up many times. This chain connects TRBV30 to TRBJ1-6; D possibly corresponds to TRBD1 (5 bases). Trimming took off 3 bases at V and 6 bases at J, with 15 bases between the two ends. The germline V gene has CDR1 GTSNPN and CDR2 SVGIG (reference sequence). The CDR3 loop spans 15 amino acids. The CDR3 DNA reads TGTGCCTGGAGGGGACCCGACAGAGGTAATTCACCCCTCCACTTT. Residues: CAWRGPDRGNSPLHF.

About this clonotype: This may stem from a read error, because a much larger clone lies one nucleotide away. The CDR3 protein is CASRPRGSGYNEQSF. The CDR3 nucleotides read TGTGCCAGCAGACCCAGGGGTTCAGGCTACAATGAGCAGTCCTTC. The V gene is TRBV11-1, the J gene TRBJ2-1; D possibly corresponds to TRBD1 (6 bases). This CDR3 contains 15 residues. Looked up from germline, CDR1 is SGHAT and CDR2 is FQDESV (reference sequence).

In its sample, this clonotype was seen many times. The CDR3 nucleotides are TGTGCCAGCAGCCCAATCGACAGGAACACTGAAGCTTTCTTT. Encoded protein: CASSPIDRNTEAFF. This chain links TRBV6-2 or TRBV6-3 with TRBJ1-1, with a weak D call TRBD1 (5 bases). This CDR3 has 14 residues. Germline-derived CDR1 and CDR2 are MNHEY and SVGEGT. With 6 bases removed from V and 1 base from J, the gap between germline ends came to 12 bases.

This rearrangement joins TRBV11-1 to TRBJ2-3, with TRBD2 matching 16 bases. V was pared by 0 bases and J by 2 bases, with 5 bases of the junction left unmatched. The CDR3 loop spans 19 amino acids. The germline V gene encodes CDR1 SGHAT and CDR2 FQDESV (reference sequence). In DNA, the CDR3 is TGTGCCAGCAGCTTAGCTAGGGGACTAGCGGGGGGGCTCACAGATACGCAGTATTTT. As protein: CASSLARGLAGGLTDTQYF.